The 12 T cell receptor beta chains in this list originate from one sample, sequenced in a study of blood T cells in healthy people across ages. Primers used in a second PCR of roughly 7 to 12 cycles were a sample-barcoded 5' primer and a J-beta primer mix. TCRdb re-derived calls from the 5' RACE reads in MiXCR, one entry per CDR3 protein. The table shows 790,000 or so distinct CDR3 sequences, with about half occurring only once. The sample was blood. Source of these receptors: a man of 80 years or more in good health.

This clonotype was recorded a few times. This chain uses TRBV5-1 with TRBJ2-1; D is perhaps TRBD2 (5 bases). Germline loops: CDR1 SGHRS, CDR2 YFSETQ. Trimming took 1 base from V and 5 from J, leaving 10 bases between them. This CDR3 has 14 residues. The CDR3 DNA reads TGCGCCAGCAGCTTGTCAGCGGTTAACAATGAGCAGTTCTTC. This sequence encodes CASSLSAVNNEQFF.

Written as DNA, the CDR3 is TGTGCCAGCAGCAAGACGGGACAGGGGGCTAACACCGGGGAGCTGTTTTTT. Its protein is CASSKTGQGANTGELFF. The V gene is TRBV11-2, the J gene TRBJ2-2, with 12 bases that match TRBD1. V shed 5 bases and J 2 bases; nucleotides not matched to a gene: 6. The CDR3 is 17 residues long. CDR1 and CDR2 from the germline V gene are SGHAT and FQNNGV.

Comments on this clonotype: One end of the junction is discordant with germline, which a read error may explain. The gene calls are TRBV7-2 and TRBJ2-3; a possible D gene is TRBD2 (5 bases). The germline CDR1 and CDR2 sequences are SGHTA and FQGNSA. The CDR3 totals 15 residues. The CDR3 sequence is CASSLGPSSTDTRYF. CDR3 nucleotide sequence: TGTGCCAGCAGCTTAGGTCCCTCTAGCACAGATACGCGGTATTTT.

Comments on this clonotype: This may be a read error, as it is one base from a much larger clone. The gene calls are TRBV29-1 and TRBJ1-2; 7 nucleotides line up with TRBD1. The V gene's germline CDR1 is SQVTM and CDR2 ANQGSEA. CDR3 length: 13 residues. As DNA, the CDR3 is TGCAGCATTGAAGAGTACAGGGGCTATGGCTACACCTTC. Translation: CSIEEYRGYGYTF.

A few counts support this clonotype. The chain carries TRBV21-1 and TRBJ2-7; whether TRBD2, the table's D call, matches the DNA was not checked. TRBV21-1 counts as a pseudogene. The CDR3 consists of 19 residues. The CDR3 region has the DNA TGTGCCAGCAGCAACCGGACTAGCGGGAGGGGAGTGGGTGAGGGGGAGCAGTACTTC. It yields the protein CASSNRTSGRGVGEGEQYF.

The chain uses TRBV15 and TRBJ2-5; D is ambiguous. Germline CDR1 is LNHNV and CDR2 is YYDKDF (reference sequence). Trimming left V 0 bases short and J 11 bases short, with 13 bases between. CDR3 size: 13 residues. DNA for the CDR3: TGTGCCACCAGCAGAGATCCCAGGTGGAAGCAGTACTTC. Protein: CATSRDPRWKQYF.

Worth noting for this clonotype: This sequence may be a read error, since a much larger clone differs from it by one base. The CDR3 protein is CASSYSIGAIDNEQYF. The DNA of the CDR3 is TGTGCCAGCAGCTACTCCATAGGAGCCATCGACAATGAGCAGTACTTC. The chain recombines TRBV12-3 or TRBV12-4 with TRBJ2-5; no definite D call. This CDR3 comprises 16 residues. Trimming took off 6 bases at V and 11 bases at J, with 28 bases between the two ends.

The chain combines TRBV7-2 with TRBJ2-3; the match to TRBD2 covers 8 bases. This CDR3 contains 13 residues. Germline V gene data show CDR1 as SGHTA and CDR2 as FQGNSA. V was pared by 3 bases and J by 7 bases, with 3 bases of the junction left unmatched. The DNA of the CDR3 is TGTGCCAGCAGCTTGAGCGGGGGCAATACGCAGTATTTT. It translates to CASSLSGGNTQYF.

The chain uses TRBV5-1 and TRBJ2-1; D unclear. Germline CDR1 is SGHRS and CDR2 is YFSETQ. The CDR3 has 15 residues. Trimming left V 1 base short and J 4 bases short, with 12 bases between. CDR3 in amino acids: CASSLTLWPYNEQFF. CDR3 nucleotide sequence: TGCGCCAGCAGCTTGACGCTTTGGCCGTACAATGAGCAGTTCTTC.

This clonotype has a handful of counts. This sequence joins TRBV20-1 and TRBJ2-2; 10 bases are shared with TRBD2. CDR1 and CDR2 (germline): DFQATT, SNEGSKA (reference sequence). The CDR3 length is 18 residues. Trimming at V came to 3 bases and at J to 0 bases, leaving 10 bases not matched to a gene. The CDR3 here is CSARNPTSGYANTGELFF. CDR3 bases: TGCAGTGCTAGGAACCCGACTAGCGGGTACGCGAACACCGGGGAGCTGTTTTTT.

The table lists this clonotype with a few counts. This chain uses TRBV6-2 or TRBV6-3 with TRBJ2-4; TRBD2 agrees at 7 bases. The germline gives CDR1 MNHEY, CDR2 SVGEGT. Trimming removed 6 bases from V and 2 bases from J; junction bases left unmatched: 4. The length of the CDR3 is 14 residues. The CDR3: CASRGGSSKNIQYF. The CDR3 region has the DNA TGTGCCAGCAGGGGCGGGAGCTCCAAAAACATTCAGTACTTC.

Remarks on this clonotype: A much bigger clone sits one base away, suggesting this may be a read error. The chain is built from TRBV24-1 and TRBJ2-7, with TRBD2 matching over 8 bases. The CDR3 loop spans 15 amino acids. Per germline, CDR1 KGHDR and CDR2 SFDVKD. J gave up 7 bases and V 4 bases, and 11 bases lay outside the gene matches. The CDR3 bases are TGTGCCACCAGTGACCCCGGGACTAGGACCAATGAGCAGTACTTC. Its translation: CATSDPGTRTNEQYF.